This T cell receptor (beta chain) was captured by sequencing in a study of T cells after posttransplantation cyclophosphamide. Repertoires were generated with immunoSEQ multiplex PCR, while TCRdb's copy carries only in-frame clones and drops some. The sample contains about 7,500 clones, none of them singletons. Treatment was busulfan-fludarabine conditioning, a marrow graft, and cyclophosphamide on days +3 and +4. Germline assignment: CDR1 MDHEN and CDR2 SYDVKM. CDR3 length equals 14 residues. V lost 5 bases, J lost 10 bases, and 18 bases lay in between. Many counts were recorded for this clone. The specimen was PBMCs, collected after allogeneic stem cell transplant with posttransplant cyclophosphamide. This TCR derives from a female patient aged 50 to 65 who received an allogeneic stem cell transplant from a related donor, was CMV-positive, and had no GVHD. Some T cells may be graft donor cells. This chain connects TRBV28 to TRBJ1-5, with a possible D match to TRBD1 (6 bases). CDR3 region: CASSHGQSDRPQHF. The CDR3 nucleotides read TGTGCCAGCAGTCACGGACAGAGCGATCGTCCCCAGCATTTT.